Each of the 14 T cell receptor beta chains below was sequenced from the same sample in a study of PD-1 blockade in classical Hodgkin lymphoma. Relapse was seen in all patients after autologous stem cell transplantation, and brentuximab vedotin exposure was variable. After PBMCs were thawed, their CD8+ T cells were isolated by magnetic negative selection. The protocol was immunoSEQ multiplex PCR, while the TCRdb copy is restricted to in-frame clones and leaves out a portion. There are about 12,000 clones in the sample; around 82% occur only once, and approximately 39% lies in the top ten. The specimen was CD8+ T cells from blood, collected at baseline. All receptors come from a human donor with classical Hodgkin lymphoma.

The genes are TRBV25-1 and TRBJ1-5, with 7 bases matching TRBD1. V shed 7 bases and J 0 bases; nucleotides not matched to a gene: 9. The CDR3 length is 16 residues. Germline assignment: CDR1 MGHDK and CDR2 SYGVNS. The CDR3 bases are TGTGCCAGCACTCCCACAGGGGACCATAGCAATCAGCCCCAGCATTTT. Protein sequence: CASTPTGDHSNQPQHF. Complete variable domain (other parts from reference TRBV25-1 and TRBJ1-5): EADIYQTPRYLVIGTGKKITLECSQTMGHDKMYWYQQDPGMELHLIHYSYGVNSTEKGDLSSESTVSRIRTEHFPLTLESARPSHTSQYLCASTPTGDHSNQPQHFGDGTRLSIL.

The chain has TRBV5-6 and TRBJ1-2; 9 bases are shared with TRBD1. This CDR3 comprises 14 residues. Per the germline V gene, CDR1 is SGHDT and CDR2 is YYEEEE. V lost 0 bases and J lost 7; bases outside the gene matches: 4. The CDR3 nucleotides are TGTGCCAGCAGCTTGGGAACAGGGGGCGCTGGCTACACCTTC. It is translated as CASSLGTGGAGYTF.

The rearrangement joins TRBV19 to TRBJ2-2; D not resolved. V was shortened by 3 bases and J by 6 bases, with 8 bases between the two germline ends. Germline CDR1 and CDR2: LNHDA and SQIVND (reference sequence). The CDR3 runs 13 residues. CDR3 coding DNA: TGTGCCAGTAGTATGACTGGAGCCGGGGAGCTGTTTTTT. Translation gives CASSMTGAGELFF.

V gene TRBV5-1 combines with J gene TRBJ2-2, with 14 bases aligning to TRBD2. Trimming cost V 3 bases and J 6 bases; bases outside gene matches: 7. Germline-derived CDR1 and CDR2 are SGHRS and YFSETQ. CDR3 size: 17 residues. The CDR3 sequence: CASSSPPGLAGAGELFF. The DNA of the CDR3 is TGCGCCAGCAGCTCACCACCGGGACTAGCGGGAGCCGGGGAGCTGTTTTTT.

The V gene is TRBV9, the J gene TRBJ2-2; a possible D gene is TRBD2 (5 bases). V was cut by 0 bases and J by 5 bases, with 8 bases left in between. The CDR3 is made up of 14 amino acids. CDR1 SGDLS and CDR2 YYNGEE come from the germline V gene. The CDR3 region has the DNA TGTGCCAGCAGCGTAGAAGGAGGTACCGGGGAGCTGTTTTTT. This sequence encodes CASSVEGGTGELFF.

V usage is TRBV4-1 and J usage is TRBJ2-2; 8 nucleotides line up with TRBD2. The CDR3 has 16 residues. Germline V gene sequence: CDR1 MGHRA, CDR2 YSYEKL. V lost 3 bases, J lost 5 bases, and 8 bases stayed unmatched. Written as DNA, the CDR3 is TGCGCCAGCAGCCAGACCTTAGCGGGAAGGACCGGGGAGCTGTTTTTT. This sequence encodes CASSQTLAGRTGELFF.

The chain uses TRBV4-1 and TRBJ1-3; weak D call: TRBD1 (5 bases). This CDR3 has 16 amino acids. V lost 0 bases and J 7 bases, leaving 16 bases between the germline ends. Looked up from germline, CDR1 is MGHRA and CDR2 is YSYEKL. Here the CDR3 DNA reads TGCGCCAGCAGCCAAGATCCGGGGGGTCGAGGGAACACCATATATTTT. It encodes CASSQDPGGRGNTIYF.

This chain joins TRBV30 and TRBJ1-2, with D hard to call. Trimming took 0 bases from V and 8 from J, leaving 10 bases between them. CDR3 length: 12 amino acids. Germline V lookup: CDR1 GTSNPN, CDR2 SVGIG (reference sequence). The CDR3: CAWSVAGEGYTF. CDR3 sequence (DNA): TGTGCCTGGAGTGTAGCGGGCGAAGGCTACACCTTC.

The chain recombines TRBV28 with TRBJ2-7; 10 bases match TRBD2. The length of the CDR3 is 14 residues. The trim removed 7 bases at V and 3 bases at J, leaving 6 bases unmatched. Per the germline V gene, CDR1 is MDHEN and CDR2 is SYDVKM. CDR3 nucleotide sequence: TGTGCCAGCAACAAGGGACTAGCGTTCTACGAGCAGTACTTC. It codes for CASNKGLAFYEQYF.

The chain uses TRBV7-2 and TRBJ2-4; TRBD1 is a possible D gene (6 bases). V lost 3 bases and J lost 3, with 12 bases in between. The germline CDR1 and CDR2 sequences are SGHTA and FQGNSA. The CDR3 contains 15 residues. The CDR3 region is CASSFETGLKNIQYF. The CDR3 DNA reads TGTGCCAGCAGCTTCGAGACAGGTCTCAAAAACATTCAGTACTTC.

V and J are TRBV27 and TRBJ2-1, with 12 bases aligning to TRBD2. The germline V gene has CDR1 MNHEY and CDR2 SMNVEV (reference sequence). With V trimmed by 4 bases and J by 5 bases, 3 bases remained unmatched. This CDR3 is built from 15 residues. The CDR3 here is CASSSGLAGNNEQFF. The CDR3 DNA reads TGTGCCAGCAGTTCCGGACTAGCGGGAAACAATGAGCAGTTCTTC.

The rearrangement joins TRBV10-2 to TRBJ2-3; D is unclear. The CDR3 spans 15 residues. Looked up from germline, CDR1 is WSHSY and CDR2 is SAAADI. V shed 1 base and J shed 5 bases, with 13 bases lying between them. The CDR3 bases are TGCGCCAGCAGTGAGTATTCAGCAAGTTTAGATACGCAGTATTTT. This encodes CASSEYSASLDTQYF.

The chain combines TRBV11-2 with TRBJ2-2; perhaps TRBD1 as D (5 bases). Trimming pared 4 bases from V and 0 bases from J, leaving 15 bases between. CDR1 SGHAT and CDR2 FQNNGV come from the germline V gene. There are 17 residues in the CDR3. The CDR3 loop is CASSSTSDRTNTGELFF. As DNA, the CDR3 is TGTGCCAGCAGCTCAACCTCCGACAGAACGAACACCGGGGAGCTGTTTTTT.

The chain has TRBV30 and TRBJ1-5, with 8 positions matching TRBD1. The CDR3 loop spans 17 amino acids. Germline V gene lookup returns CDR1 GTSNPN and CDR2 SVGIG (reference sequence). V lost 1 base and J lost 2; bases outside the gene matches: 10. The CDR3 here is CAWSGGQGLMGNQPQHF. The CDR3 region has the DNA TGTGCCTGGAGTGGAGGACAGGGATTAATGGGCAATCAGCCCCAGCATTTT.